This TCR beta chain stems from a study of blood T cell repertoires in COVID-19. Profiled with immunoSEQ multiplex PCR; TCRdb holds only in-frame clones, not every one. The sample gives fewer than 250,000 clones, approximately 91% of which show up once; more than 0.8% is in the top ten. This CDR3 contains 14 residues. The V end lost 3 bases, the J end lost 5 bases, and 14 bases lay between the germline ends. The germline gives CDR1 DFQATT, CDR2 SNEGSKA (reference sequence). The sample taken for sequencing was peripheral blood. The gene calls are TRBV20-1 and TRBJ1-5; D is unresolved. The sequence was obtained from a man aged 30-40 years with COVID-19, enrolled during active disease. This chain's CDR3 is CSASLGATYQPQHF. The DNA for the CDR3 is TGCAGTGCTAGTCTAGGAGCGACCTATCAGCCCCAGCATTTT.